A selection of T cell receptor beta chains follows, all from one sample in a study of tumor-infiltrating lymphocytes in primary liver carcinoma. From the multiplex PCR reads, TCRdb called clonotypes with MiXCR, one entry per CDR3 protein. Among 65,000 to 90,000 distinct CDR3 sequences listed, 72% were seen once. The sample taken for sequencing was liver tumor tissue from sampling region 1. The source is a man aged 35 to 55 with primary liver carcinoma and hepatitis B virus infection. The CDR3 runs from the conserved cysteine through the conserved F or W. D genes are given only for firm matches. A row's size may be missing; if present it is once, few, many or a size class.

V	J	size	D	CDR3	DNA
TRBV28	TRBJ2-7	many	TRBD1	CASSDDRGRVLGSYEQYF	TGTGCCAGCAGTGATGACAGGGGGCGAGTTTTGGGCTCCTACGAGCAGTACTTC
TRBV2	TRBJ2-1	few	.	CASSERWSNEQFF	TGTGCCAGCAGTGAACGATGGTCCAATGAGCAGTTCTTC
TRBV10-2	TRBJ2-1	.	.	CASSESGGWHGEQFF	TGCGCCAGCAGTGAATCCGGTGGCTGGCACGGTGAGCAGTTCTTC
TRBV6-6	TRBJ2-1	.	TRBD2	CASIVPGLARYEQFF	TGTGCCAGCATAGTGCCGGGACTAGCGCGGTATGAGCAGTTCTTC
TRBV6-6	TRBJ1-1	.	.	CASSVEADTEAYF	TGTGCCAGCAGTGTGGAGGCAGACACTGAAGCTTACTTT
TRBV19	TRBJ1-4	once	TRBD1	CASSIGQGAEEKLFF	TGTGCCAGTAGTATCGGACAGGGGGCGGAGGAAAAACTGTTTTTT
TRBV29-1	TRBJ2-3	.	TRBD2	CSVETSEMGTVTQYF	TGCAGCGTTGAGACTAGCGAGATGGGCACAGTTACGCAGTATTTT
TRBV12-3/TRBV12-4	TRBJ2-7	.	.	CASSTQNGAYGQYF	TGTGCCAGCAGTACCCAAAACGGGGCCTACGGGCAGTACTTT
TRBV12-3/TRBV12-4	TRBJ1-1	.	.	CASSVSSDTEAFF	TGTGCCAGCAGTGTCAGCAGTGACACTGAAGCTTTCTTT
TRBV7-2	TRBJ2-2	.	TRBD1	CASSPDRGSTGELFF	TGTGCCAGCAGCCCGGACAGGGGAAGCACCGGGGAGCTGTTTTTT
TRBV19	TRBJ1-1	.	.	CTSSAQVLNTEAFF	TGTACCAGTAGTGCCCAGGTCCTGAACACTGAAGCTTTCTTT
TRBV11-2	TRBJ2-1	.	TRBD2	CASSVSGSLHNEQFF	TGTGCCAGCAGCGTCAGCGGGAGTCTCCACAATGAGCAGTTCTTC
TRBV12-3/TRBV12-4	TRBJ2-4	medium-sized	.	CASTRAQAKNIQYF	TGTGCCAGCACCCGGGCCCAAGCCAAAAACATTCAGTACTTC
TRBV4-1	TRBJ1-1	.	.	CASSLVVYTEAFF	TGCGCCAGCAGCCTTGTGGTGTACACTGAAGCTTTCTTT
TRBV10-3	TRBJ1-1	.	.	CAIRQVRGDNLEAFF	TGTGCCATCAGGCAAGTGCGAGGGGATAATCTTGAAGCTTTCTTT
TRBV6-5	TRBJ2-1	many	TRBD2	CASRVSGTSPNGQFF	TGTGCCAGCAGGGTATCCGGGACTAGCCCCAATGGGCAGTTCTTC
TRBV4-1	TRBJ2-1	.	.	CASSLYDSEQLF	TGCGCCAGCAGCCTTTATGACAGTGAGCAGCTCTTC
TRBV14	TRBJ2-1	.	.	CASNQGRINDQFF	TGTGCCAGCAACCAAGGACGGATTAATGATCAGTTCTTC
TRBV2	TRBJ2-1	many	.	CASRSGTSNNEQFF	TGTGCCAGCAGGTCCGGGACATCAAACAATGAGCAGTTCTTC
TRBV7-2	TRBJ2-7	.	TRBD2	CVSSVVGLDREQYF	TGTGTCAGCAGCGTAGTGGGACTAGACAGGGAGCAGTACTTC
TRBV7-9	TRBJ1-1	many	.	CASSIGGNEAFF	TGTGCCAGCAGCATAGGGGGGAATGAAGCTTTCTTT
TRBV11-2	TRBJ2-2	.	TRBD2	CPSSEGLAERNAGELFF	TGTCCCAGCAGCGAAGGACTAGCGGAGCGGAACGCCGGGGAGCTGTTTTTT
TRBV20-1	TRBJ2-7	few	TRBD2	CSASTSGSSYEQYF	TGCAGTGCTAGTACTAGCGGGAGTAGCTACGAGCAGTACTTC
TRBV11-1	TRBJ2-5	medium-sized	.	CASSPPPEVRKDFQETQYF	TGTGCCAGCAGCCCGCCCCCGGAGGTCAGGAAGGACTTCCAAGAGACCCAGTACTTC
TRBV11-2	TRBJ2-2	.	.	CANSLRTVNTGELFF	TGCGCCAACAGCTTGAGGACAGTAAACACCGGGGAGCTGTTTTTT
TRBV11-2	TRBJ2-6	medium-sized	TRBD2	CASSLRLAGLSGANVLTF	TGTGCCAGCAGCCTACGACTAGCGGGACTCTCTGGGGCCAACGTCCTGACTTTC
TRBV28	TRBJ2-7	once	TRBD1	CASSFGDRDYKQYF	TGTGCCAGCAGTTTTGGGGACAGGGACTACAAGCAGTACTTC
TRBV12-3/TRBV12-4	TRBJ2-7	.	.	CASTRRECYEHYF	TGTGCCAGCACCCGACGGGAATGCTATGAGCACTACTTC
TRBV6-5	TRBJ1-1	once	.	CASRTRGAEAFF	TGTGCCAGTAGGACGCGGGGTGCTGAAGCTTTCTTT
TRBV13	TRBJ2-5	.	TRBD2	CTSISGLGRQETQYF	TGTACCAGCATTTCGGGACTAGGGAGACAAGAGACCCAGTACTTC
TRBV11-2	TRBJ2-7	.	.	CASNITDGVYEQYF	TGTGCCAGCAACATAACCGACGGAGTCTACGAGCAATACTTC
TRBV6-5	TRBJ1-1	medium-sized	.	CASSSQTRTEAFF	TGTGCCAGCAGTTCCCAGACTAGAACTGAAGCTTTCTTT
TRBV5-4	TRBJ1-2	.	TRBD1	CASSPDRGSGDYTF	TGTGCCAGCAGCCCCGACAGGGGTAGTGGGGACTACACCTTT
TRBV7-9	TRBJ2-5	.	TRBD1	CASSKGDRWAQETQYF	TGTGCCAGCAGTAAAGGGGACAGGTGGGCTCAAGAGACCCAGTACTTC
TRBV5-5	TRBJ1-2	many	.	CASSLKREENYGYTF	TGTGCCAGCAGCTTGAAGAGGGAGGAGAACTATGGCTACACCTTC
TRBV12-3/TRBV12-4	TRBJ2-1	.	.	CASSLAWDGEQFF	TGTGCCAGCAGTTTAGCTTGGGACGGTGAGCAGTTCTTC
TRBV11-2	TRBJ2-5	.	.	CSISLEERAHYF	TGTTCCATCAGTTTAGAGGAAAGGGCCCATTACTTC
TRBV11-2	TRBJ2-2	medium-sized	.	CASSPEPGTDTGELFF	TGTGCCAGCAGCCCCGAACCCGGGACGGACACCGGGGAGCTGTTTTTT
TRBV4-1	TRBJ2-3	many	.	CASSLEQLEDTQYF	TGCGCCAGCAGCCTAGAACAGTTGGAAGATACGCAGTATTTT
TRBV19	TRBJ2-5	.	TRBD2	CASSKRGIGLAGVLRETQYF	TGTGCCAGTAGTAAGAGAGGGATTGGACTAGCGGGAGTTTTGAGAGAGACCCAGTACTTC
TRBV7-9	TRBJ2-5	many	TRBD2	CASSLYALAGERETQYF	TGTGCCAGCAGCCTCTACGCTCTAGCGGGAGAGCGGGAGACCCAGTACTTC
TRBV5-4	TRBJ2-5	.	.	CASSLASGGETQYF	TGTGCAAGCAGCTTGGCGTCAGGCGGAGAGACCCAGTACTTC
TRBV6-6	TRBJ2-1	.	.	CASSYSSISGAYEQFF	TGTGCCAGCAGTTACTCGAGCATATCGGGAGCCTACGAGCAGTTCTTC
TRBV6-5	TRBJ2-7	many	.	CASRDPKRASYEQYF	TGTGCCAGCAGAGATCCAAAGCGGGCCTCCTACGAGCAGTACTTC
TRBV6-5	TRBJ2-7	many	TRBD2	CASSWTSGSEQYF	TGTGCCAGCAGTTGGACTAGCGGGAGCGAGCAGTACTTC
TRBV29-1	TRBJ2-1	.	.	CSVVQRKQFF	TGCAGCGTTGTTCAGCGTAAGCAGTTCTTC
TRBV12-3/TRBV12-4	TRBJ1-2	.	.	CASSPGTQDYTF	TGTGCCAGCAGTCCGGGGACCCAGGACTACACCTTC
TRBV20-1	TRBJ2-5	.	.	CSAREVADLSFMEIQYF	TGCAGTGCTAGAGAGGTAGCGGATCTTTCCTTTATGGAGATCCAGTACTTC
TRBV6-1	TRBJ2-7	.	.	CVSRESVYEQYF	TGTGTCAGCAGGGAGAGCGTCTACGAGCAGTACTTC
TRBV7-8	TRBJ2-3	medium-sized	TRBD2	CASSLAQAGGPHDTQYF	TGTGCCAGCAGCTTAGCCCAAGCGGGAGGGCCACATGATACGCAGTATTTT
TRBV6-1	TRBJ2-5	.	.	CASLPTLDQEETQYF	TGTGCCAGTTTACCCACCCTCGATCAGGAAGAGACCCAGTACTTC
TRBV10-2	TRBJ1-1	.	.	CVSCESNGDEAFF	TGCGTCAGCTGTGAGTCGAATGGAGATGAAGCTTTCTTT
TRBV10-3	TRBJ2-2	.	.	CAINAVAQENGELFF	TGTGCCATCAATGCGGTGGCGCAGGAGAACGGGGAGTTGTTTTTT
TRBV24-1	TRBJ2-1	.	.	CATSGPGRGALSSYNEQFF	TGTGCCACCAGTGGCCCGGGACGGGGGGCTTTAAGCTCCTATAATGAGCAGTTCTTC
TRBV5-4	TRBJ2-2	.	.	CASSPFRGGTGELFF	TGTGCCAGCAGCCCTTTTAGGGGAGGCACCGGGGAGTTGTTTTTT
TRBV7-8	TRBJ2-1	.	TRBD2	CASSPGRPKGKNNEQFF	TGTGCTAGCAGCCCCGGGAGGCCGAAAGGGAAGAACAATGAGCAGTTCTTC